The T cell receptor (beta chain) under discussion was sequenced for a study of cytomegalovirus exposure and HLA in healthy donors. Study outcomes and limitations: Across donors, most TCRs were seen rarely, yet some public ones were widespread. According to the study, around 150 TCR beta chains were cytomegalovirus-associated. CMV antigen specificity was confirmed in vitro for three CMV-associated chains.

Method: immunoSEQ multiplex PCR; TCRdb's copy keeps in-frame clones and lacks some. This sample yields over 100,000 clones, of which nearly 90% are seen a single time; around 1.2% belongs to the top ten. About this clone: Antigen: not known.

Losses at the gene ends were 5 bases for V and 4 bases for J; bases not matched to a gene: 4. The CDR3 is made up of 15 amino acids. Germline loops: CDR1 SGHTA, CDR2 FQGNSA. The sample consisted of PBMCs. The chain uses TRBV7-2 and TRBJ2-1, with 11 positions matching TRBD2. This TCR came from a woman aged 18-35 years in good health and CMV-seronegative. The CDR3 DNA follows: TGTGCCAGCAGCACGGGACTAGCGGAATACAATGAGCAGTTCTTC. This encodes CASSTGLAEYNEQFF.